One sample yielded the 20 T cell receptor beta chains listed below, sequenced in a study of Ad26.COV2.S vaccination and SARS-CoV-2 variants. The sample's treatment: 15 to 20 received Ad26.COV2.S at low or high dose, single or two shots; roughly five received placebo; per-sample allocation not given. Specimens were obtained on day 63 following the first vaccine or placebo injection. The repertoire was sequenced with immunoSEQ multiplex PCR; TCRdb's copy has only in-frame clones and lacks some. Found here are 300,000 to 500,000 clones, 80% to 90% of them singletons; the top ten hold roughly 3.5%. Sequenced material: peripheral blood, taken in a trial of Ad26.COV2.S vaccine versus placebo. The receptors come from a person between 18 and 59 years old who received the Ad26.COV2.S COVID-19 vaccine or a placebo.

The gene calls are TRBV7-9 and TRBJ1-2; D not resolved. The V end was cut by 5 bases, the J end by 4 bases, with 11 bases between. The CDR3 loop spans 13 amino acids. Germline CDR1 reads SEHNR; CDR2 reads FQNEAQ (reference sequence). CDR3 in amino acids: CASSLAAGYGYTF. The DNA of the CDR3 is TGTGCCAGCAGCCTGGCGGCGGGCTATGGCTACACCTTC.

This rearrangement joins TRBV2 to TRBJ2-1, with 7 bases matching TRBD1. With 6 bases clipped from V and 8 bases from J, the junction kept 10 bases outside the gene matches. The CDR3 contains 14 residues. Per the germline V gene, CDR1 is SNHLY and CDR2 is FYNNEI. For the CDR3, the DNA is TGTGCCAGCAGGGGGACAGCCACCGGCGATGAGCAGTTCTTC. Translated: CASRGTATGDEQFF.

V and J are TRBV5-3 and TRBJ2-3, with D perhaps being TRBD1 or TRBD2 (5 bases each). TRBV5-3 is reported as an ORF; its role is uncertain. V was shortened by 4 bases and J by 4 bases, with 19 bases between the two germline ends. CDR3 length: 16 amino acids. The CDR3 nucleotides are TGTGCCAGAAGCGCCCTGGGACCGCGGTGGGCAGATACGCAGTATTTT. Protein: CARSALGPRWADTQYF.

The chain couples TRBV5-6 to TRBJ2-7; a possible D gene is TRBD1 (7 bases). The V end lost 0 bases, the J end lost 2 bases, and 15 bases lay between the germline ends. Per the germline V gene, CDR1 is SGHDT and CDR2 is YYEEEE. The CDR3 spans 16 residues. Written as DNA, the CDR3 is TGTGCCAGCAGCTTGGAGGGGCGGGACAGTCCCTACGAGCAGTACTTC. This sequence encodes CASSLEGRDSPYEQYF. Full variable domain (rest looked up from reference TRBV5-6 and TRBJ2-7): DAGVTQSPTHLIKTRGQQVTLRCSPKSGHDTVSWYQQALGQGPQFIFQYYEEEERQRGNFPDRFSGHQFPNYSSELNVNALLLGDSALYLCASSLEGRDSPYEQYFGPGTRLTVT.

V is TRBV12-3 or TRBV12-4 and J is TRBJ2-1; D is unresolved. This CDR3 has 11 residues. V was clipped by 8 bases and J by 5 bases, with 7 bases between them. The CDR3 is CASSRDNEQFF. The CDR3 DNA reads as TGTGCCAGCTCCAGAGACAATGAGCAGTTCTTC.

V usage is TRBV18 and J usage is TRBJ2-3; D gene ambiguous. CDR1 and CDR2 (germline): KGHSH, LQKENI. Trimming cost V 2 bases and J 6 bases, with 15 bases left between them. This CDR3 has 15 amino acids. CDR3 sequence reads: CASSPVAAAVDTQYF. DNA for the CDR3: TGTGCCAGCTCACCAGTGGCCGCCGCTGTGGATACGCAGTATTTT. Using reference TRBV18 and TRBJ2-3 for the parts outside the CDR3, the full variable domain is NAGVMQNPRHLVRRRGQEARLRCSPMKGHSHVYWYRQLPEEGLKFMVYLQKENIIDESGMPKERFSAEFPKEGPSILRIQQVVRGDSAAYFCASSPVAAAVDTQYFGPGTRLTVL.

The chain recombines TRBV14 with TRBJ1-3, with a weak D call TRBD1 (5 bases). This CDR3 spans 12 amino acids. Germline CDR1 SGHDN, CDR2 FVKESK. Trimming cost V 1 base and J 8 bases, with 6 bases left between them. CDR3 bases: TGTGCCAGCAGCCAAGGGGGCTACACCATATATTTT. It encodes CASSQGGYTIYF.

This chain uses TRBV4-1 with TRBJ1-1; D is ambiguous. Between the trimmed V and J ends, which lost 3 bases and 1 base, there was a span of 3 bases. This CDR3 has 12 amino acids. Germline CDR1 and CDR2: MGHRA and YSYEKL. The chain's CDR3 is CASSQANTEAFF. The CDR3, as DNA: TGCGCCAGCAGCCAGGCGAACACTGAAGCTTTCTTT.

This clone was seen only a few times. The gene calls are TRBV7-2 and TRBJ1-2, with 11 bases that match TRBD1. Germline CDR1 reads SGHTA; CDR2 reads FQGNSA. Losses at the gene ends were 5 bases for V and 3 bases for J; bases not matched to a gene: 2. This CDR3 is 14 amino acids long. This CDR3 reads CASSRDRGDYGYTF. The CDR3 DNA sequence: TGTGCCAGCAGCAGGGACAGGGGGGACTATGGCTACACCTTC.

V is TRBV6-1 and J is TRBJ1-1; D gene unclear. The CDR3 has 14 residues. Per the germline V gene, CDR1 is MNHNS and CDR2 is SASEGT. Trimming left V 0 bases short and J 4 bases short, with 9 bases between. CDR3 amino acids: CASSEALAGTEAFF. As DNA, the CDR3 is TGTGCCAGCAGTGAAGCGCTGGCGGGCACTGAAGCTTTCTTT.

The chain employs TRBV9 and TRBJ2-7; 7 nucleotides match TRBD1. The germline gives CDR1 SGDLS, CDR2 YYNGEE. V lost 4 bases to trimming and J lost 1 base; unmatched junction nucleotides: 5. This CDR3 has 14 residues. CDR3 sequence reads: CASSSWDRSYEQYF. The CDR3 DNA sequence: TGTGCCAGCAGCTCTTGGGACAGATCCTACGAGCAGTACTTC.

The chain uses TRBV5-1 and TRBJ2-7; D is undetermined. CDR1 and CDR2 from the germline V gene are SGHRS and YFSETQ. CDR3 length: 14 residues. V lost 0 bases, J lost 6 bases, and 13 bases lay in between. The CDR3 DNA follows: TGCGCCAGCAGCTTGGTTAGAGTAACGGGCGAGCAGTACTTC. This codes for CASSLVRVTGEQYF.

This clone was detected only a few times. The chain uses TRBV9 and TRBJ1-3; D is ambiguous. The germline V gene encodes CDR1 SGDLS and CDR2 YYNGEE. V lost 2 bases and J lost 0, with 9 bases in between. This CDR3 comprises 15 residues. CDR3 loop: CASSVGQTSGNTIYF. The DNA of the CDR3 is TGTGCCAGCAGCGTTGGGCAAACCTCTGGAAACACCATATATTTT.

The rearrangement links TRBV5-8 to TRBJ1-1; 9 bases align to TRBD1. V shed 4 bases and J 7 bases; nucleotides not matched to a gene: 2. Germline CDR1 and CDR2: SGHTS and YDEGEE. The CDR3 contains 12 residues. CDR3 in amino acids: CASSQTGGEAFF. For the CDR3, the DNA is TGTGCCAGCAGCCAGACAGGGGGTGAAGCTTTCTTT.

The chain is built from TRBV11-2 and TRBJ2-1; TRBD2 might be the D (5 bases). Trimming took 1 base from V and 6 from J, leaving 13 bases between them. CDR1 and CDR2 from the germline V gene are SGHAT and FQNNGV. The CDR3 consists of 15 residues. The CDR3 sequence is CASSLAALAFNEQFF. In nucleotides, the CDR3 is TGTGCCAGCAGCTTAGCCGCCTTAGCGTTCAATGAGCAGTTCTTC.

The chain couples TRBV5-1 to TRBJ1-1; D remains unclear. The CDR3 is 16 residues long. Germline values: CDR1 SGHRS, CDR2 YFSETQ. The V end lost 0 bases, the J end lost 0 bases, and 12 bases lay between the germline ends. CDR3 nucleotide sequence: TGCGCCAGCAGCTTGGCGGGAAAGGCACTGAACACTGAAGCTTTCTTT. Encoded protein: CASSLAGKALNTEAFF.

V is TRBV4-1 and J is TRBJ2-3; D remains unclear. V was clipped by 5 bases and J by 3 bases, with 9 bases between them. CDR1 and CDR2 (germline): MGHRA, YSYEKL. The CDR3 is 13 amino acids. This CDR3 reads CASSGARTDTQYF. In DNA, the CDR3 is TGCGCCAGCAGCGGAGCGAGGACAGATACGCAGTATTTT.

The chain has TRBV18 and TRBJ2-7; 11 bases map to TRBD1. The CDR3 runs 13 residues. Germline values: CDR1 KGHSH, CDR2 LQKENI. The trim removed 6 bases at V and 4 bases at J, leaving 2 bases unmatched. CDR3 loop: CASSGQGAYEQYF. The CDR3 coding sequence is TGTGCCAGCTCCGGACAGGGGGCTTACGAGCAGTACTTC. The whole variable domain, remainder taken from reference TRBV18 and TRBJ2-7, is NAGVMQNPRHLVRRRGQEARLRCSPMKGHSHVYWYRQLPEEGLKFMVYLQKENIIDESGMPKERFSAEFPKEGPSILRIQQVVRGDSAAYFCASSGQGAYEQYFGPGTRLTVT.

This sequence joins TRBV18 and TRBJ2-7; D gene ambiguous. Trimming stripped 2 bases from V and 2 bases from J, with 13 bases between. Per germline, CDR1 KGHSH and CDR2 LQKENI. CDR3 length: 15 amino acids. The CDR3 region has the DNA TGTGCCAGCTCACCAGTACAGACCGTAACCTACGAGCAGTACTTC. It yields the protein CASSPVQTVTYEQYF. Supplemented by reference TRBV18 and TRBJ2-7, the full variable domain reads NAGVMQNPRHLVRRRGQEARLRCSPMKGHSHVYWYRQLPEEGLKFMVYLQKENIIDESGMPKERFSAEFPKEGPSILRIQQVVRGDSAAYFCASSPVQTVTYEQYFGPGTRLTVT.

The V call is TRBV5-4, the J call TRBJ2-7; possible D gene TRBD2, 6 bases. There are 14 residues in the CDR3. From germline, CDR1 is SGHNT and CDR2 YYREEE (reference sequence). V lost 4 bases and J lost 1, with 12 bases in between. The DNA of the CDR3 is TGTGCCAGCAGCCCTAGGGACTCTTCCTACGAGCAGTACTTC. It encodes CASSPRDSSYEQYF.